These 9 T cell receptor beta chains share one sample of origin, sequenced in a study of Ad26.COV2.S vaccination and SARS-CoV-2 variants. The sample's treatment: around 19 received Ad26.COV2.S at low or high dose, single or two shots; about 5 received placebo; per-sample allocation not given. Material that was analyzed had been drawn on day 63 after the first vaccine or placebo injection. The repertoire was sequenced with immunoSEQ multiplex PCR; TCRdb's copy has only in-frame clones and lacks some. The sample lists about 320,000 clones, roughly 86% occurring once. This specimen consisted of peripheral blood, obtained in a trial of Ad26.COV2.S vaccine versus placebo. These receptors were obtained from a person between 18 and 65 years old who received the Ad26.COV2.S COVID-19 vaccine or a placebo.

This clone was counted a single time. J is TRBJ2-5 and V is TRBV10-3, with D perhaps TRBD2 (6 bases). The CDR3 sequence is 13 residues long. CDR1 and CDR2 from the germline V gene are ENHRY and SYGVKD. V was trimmed by 7 bases and J by 7 bases, leaving 16 bases between them. The CDR3 region has the DNA TGTGCCATCACCGACGGGACTCCAGGGACCCAGTACTTC. The encoded protein is CAITDGTPGTQYF.

The genes are TRBV3-1 (or the pseudogene TRBV3-2) and TRBJ1-6, with D maybe TRBD1 (6 bases). CDR3 size: 18 residues. CDR1 and CDR2 from the germline V gene are LGHDT and YNNKEL (reference sequence). Trimming pared 4 bases from V and 6 bases from J, leaving 22 bases between. The CDR3 reads CASSPRTVSDRANSPLHF. CDR3 DNA: TGTGCCAGCAGCCCTAGGACAGTGTCGGACCGCGCTAATTCACCCCTCCACTTT.

The chain carries TRBV6-5 and TRBJ1-1; TRBD1 matches at 7 bases. J lost 6 bases, V lost 4 bases, and 8 bases had no gene match. CDR3 length equals 14 residues. The germline CDR1 and CDR2 sequences are MNHEY and SVGAGI. CDR3 amino acids: CASSFRQGFAEAFF. Here the CDR3 DNA reads TGTGCCAGCAGTTTCAGACAGGGTTTCGCTGAAGCTTTCTTT.

The chain uses TRBV27 and TRBJ2-1; TRBD2 aligns across 9 bases. CDR3 length: 18 amino acids. J lost 9 bases, V lost 1 base, and 16 bases had no gene match. Germline values: CDR1 MNHEY, CDR2 SMNVEV (reference sequence). This CDR3 reads CASSLFAGGEVQETEQFF. DNA of the CDR3: TGTGCCAGCAGTTTATTTGCGGGGGGGGAGGTACAAGAGACTGAGCAGTTCTTC.

Here the CDR3 reads CASSLVGTSTDTQYF. The CDR3 DNA is TGTGCCAGCAGCTTAGTGGGCACCAGCACAGATACGCAGTATTTT. V gene TRBV7-8 combines with J gene TRBJ2-3; unclear D gene. Deletions cut 1 base from V and 0 bases from J, with 8 bases between. In germline, CDR1 is SGHVS, CDR2 FQNEAQ. The CDR3 is 15 residues long.

The rearrangement links TRBV15 to TRBJ2-7; D not resolved. The CDR3 totals 14 residues. Germline CDR1 is LNHNV and CDR2 is YYDKDF (reference sequence). Trimming removed 1 base at V and 3 bases at J, with 10 bases between. The CDR3 loop is CATSRGDKHYEQYF. The CDR3 DNA follows: TGTGCCACCAGCAGAGGAGACAAGCACTACGAGCAGTACTTC.

This rearrangement joins TRBV5-1 to TRBJ1-3; 10 positions agree with TRBD1. The CDR3 is 15 amino acids. V shed 4 bases, J shed 9 bases, and the junction held 10 bases outside the gene matches. Germline V gene data show CDR1 as SGHRS and CDR2 as YFSETQ. CDR3 region: CASSDAGQGKGTIYF. Here the CDR3 DNA reads TGCGCCAGCAGCGACGCGGGACAGGGGAAGGGCACCATATATTTT.

This clone appeared a few times. The chain carries TRBV20-1 and TRBJ2-1; D perhaps matches TRBD1 (6 bases). Looked up from germline, CDR1 is DFQATT and CDR2 is SNEGSKA (reference sequence). This CDR3 has 11 amino acids. V lost 5 bases and J 10 bases, leaving 12 bases between the germline ends. The CDR3 DNA is TGCAGTGCTCCTGGGACAAAAGAGCAGTTCTTC. Protein: CSAPGTKEQFF.

V and J are TRBV11-2 and TRBJ2-7, with D unclear. Germline values: CDR1 SGHAT, CDR2 FQNNGV. This CDR3 is 12 amino acids long. V was cut by 5 bases and J by 6 bases, with 11 bases left in between. CDR3 amino acids: CASSPDRREQYF. CDR3 coding DNA: TGTGCCAGCAGCCCGGACCGTCGCGAGCAGTACTTC.